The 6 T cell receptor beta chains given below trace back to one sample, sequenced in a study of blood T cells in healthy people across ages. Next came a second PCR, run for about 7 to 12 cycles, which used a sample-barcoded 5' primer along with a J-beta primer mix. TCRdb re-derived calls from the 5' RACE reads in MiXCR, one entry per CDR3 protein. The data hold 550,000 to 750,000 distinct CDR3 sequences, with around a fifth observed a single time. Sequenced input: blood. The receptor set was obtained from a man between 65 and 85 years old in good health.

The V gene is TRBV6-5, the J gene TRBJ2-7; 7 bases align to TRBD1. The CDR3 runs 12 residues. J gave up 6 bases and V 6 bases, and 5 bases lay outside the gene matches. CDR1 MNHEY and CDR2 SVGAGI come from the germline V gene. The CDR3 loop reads CASRRGGGEQYF. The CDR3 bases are TGTGCCAGCAGAAGAGGGGGCGGCGAGCAGTACTTC.

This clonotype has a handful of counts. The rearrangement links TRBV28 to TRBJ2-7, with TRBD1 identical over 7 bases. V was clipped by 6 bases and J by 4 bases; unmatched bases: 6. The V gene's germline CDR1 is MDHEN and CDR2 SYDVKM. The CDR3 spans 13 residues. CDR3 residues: CASSPRGFYEQYF. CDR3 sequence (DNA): TGTGCCAGCAGCCCCAGGGGGTTTTACGAGCAGTACTTC. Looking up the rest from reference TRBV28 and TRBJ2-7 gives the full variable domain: DVKVTQSSRYLVKRTGEKVFLECVQDMDHENMFWYRQDPGLGLRLIYFSYDVKMKEKGDIPEGYSVSREKKERFSLILESASTNQTSMYLCASSPRGFYEQYFGPGTRLTVT.

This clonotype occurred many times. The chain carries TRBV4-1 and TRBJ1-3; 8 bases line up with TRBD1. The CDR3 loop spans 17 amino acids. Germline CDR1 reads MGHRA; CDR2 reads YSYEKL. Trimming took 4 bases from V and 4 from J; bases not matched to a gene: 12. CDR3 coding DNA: TGCGCCAGCAGCCCCCGCCCGGACAGGGTAAACGGAAACACCATATATTTT. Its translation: CASSPRPDRVNGNTIYF.

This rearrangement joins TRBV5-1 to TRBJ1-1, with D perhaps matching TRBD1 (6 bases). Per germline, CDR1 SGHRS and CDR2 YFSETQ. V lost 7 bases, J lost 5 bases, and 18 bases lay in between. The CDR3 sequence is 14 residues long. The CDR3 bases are TGCGCCAGCTCCTGGGACACAGGGAGGACTGAAGCTTTCTTT. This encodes CASSWDTGRTEAFF.

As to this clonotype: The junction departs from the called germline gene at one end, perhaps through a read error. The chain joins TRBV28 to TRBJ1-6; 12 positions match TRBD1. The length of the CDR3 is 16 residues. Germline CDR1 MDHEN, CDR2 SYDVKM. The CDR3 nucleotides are TGTGCCAGCAGCTCAAGGGACAGGGGGCTGAATTCACCCCCCCACTTT. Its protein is CASSSRDRGLNSPPHF.

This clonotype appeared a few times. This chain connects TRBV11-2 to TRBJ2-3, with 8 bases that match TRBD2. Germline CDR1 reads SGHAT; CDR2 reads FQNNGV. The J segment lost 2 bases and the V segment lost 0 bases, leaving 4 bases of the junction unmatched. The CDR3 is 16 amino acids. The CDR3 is CASSLDSSGYTDTQYF. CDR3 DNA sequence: TGTGCCAGCAGCTTAGATTCTAGCGGGTACACAGATACGCAGTATTTT.